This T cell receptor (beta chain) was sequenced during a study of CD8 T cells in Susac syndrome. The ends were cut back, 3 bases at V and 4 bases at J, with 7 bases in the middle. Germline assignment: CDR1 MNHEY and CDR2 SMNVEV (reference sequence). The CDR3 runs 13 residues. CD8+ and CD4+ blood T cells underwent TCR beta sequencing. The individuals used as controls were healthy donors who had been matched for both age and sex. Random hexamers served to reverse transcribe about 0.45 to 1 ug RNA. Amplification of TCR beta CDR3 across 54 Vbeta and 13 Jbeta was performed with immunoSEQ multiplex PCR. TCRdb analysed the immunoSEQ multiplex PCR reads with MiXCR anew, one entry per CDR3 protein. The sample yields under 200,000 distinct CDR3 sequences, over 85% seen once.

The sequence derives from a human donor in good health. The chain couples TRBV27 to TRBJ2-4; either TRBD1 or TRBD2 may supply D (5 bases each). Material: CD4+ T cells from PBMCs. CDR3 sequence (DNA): TGTGCCAGCAGTTTGGGGGAAAAAAACATTCAGTACTTC. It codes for CASSLGEKNIQYF.